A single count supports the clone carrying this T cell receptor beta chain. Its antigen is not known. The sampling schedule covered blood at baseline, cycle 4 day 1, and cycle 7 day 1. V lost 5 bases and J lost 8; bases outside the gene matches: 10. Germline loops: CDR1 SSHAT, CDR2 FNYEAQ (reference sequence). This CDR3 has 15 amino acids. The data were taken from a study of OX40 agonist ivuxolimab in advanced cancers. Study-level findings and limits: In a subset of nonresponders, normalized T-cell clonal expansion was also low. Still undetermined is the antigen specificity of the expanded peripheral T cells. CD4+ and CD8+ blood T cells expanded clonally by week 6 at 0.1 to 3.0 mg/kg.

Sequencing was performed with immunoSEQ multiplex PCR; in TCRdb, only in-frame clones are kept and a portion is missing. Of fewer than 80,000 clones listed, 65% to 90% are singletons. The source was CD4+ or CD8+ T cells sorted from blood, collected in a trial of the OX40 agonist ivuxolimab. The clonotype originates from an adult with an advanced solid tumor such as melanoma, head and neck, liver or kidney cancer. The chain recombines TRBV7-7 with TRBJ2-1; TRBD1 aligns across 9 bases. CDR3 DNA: TGTGCCAGCAGCGCCGGGACAGGGTTTATAGATGAGCAGTTCTTC. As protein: CASSAGTGFIDEQFF.